This T cell receptor (beta chain) appears in the sequencing data of a study of cytomegalovirus exposure and HLA in healthy donors. Findings and caveats of the study: Across donors, presence/absence analyses took sequencing depth to be roughly uniform.

To note about this clone: What it binds is not known.

In the PCR, 60 Vbeta and 13 Jbeta primers were used. Data came from immunoSEQ multiplex PCR; TCRdb stores just in-frame clones and leaves some out. This sample has around 97,000 clones, with roughly three quarters found just once. CDR3 length equals 16 residues. Trimming left V 3 bases short and J 2 bases short, with 15 bases between. Germline assignment: CDR1 MDHEN and CDR2 SYDVKM. Material: PBMCs. The chain joins TRBV28 to TRBJ2-3; possibly TRBD1 for D (5 bases). This TCR was recovered from a man aged 45-65 years in good health and CMV-seropositive. The CDR3 loop reads CASSLGKGISTDTQYF. CDR3 in DNA: TGTGCCAGCAGTTTGGGGAAGGGGATTTCCACAGATACGCAGTATTTT.